The T cell receptor (beta chain) described here comes from a study of blood T cells in healthy people across ages. Study-level information: Capture by template switching was about one barcoded beta molecule per two T cells.

A second PCR of 7 to 11 cycles used a sample-barcoded 5' primer and a J-beta primer mix. Carrying 12 random nucleotides, a template-switch adaptor labeled each individual cDNA molecule. TCRdb called the 5' RACE reads again in MiXCR, with one record for every CDR3 protein. Of about 580,000 distinct CDR3 sequences listed, 45% to 55% are singletons. Notes on the study in general: With donor CMV status unknown, expanded clonotype changes were possibly confounded.

CDR1 and CDR2 from the germline V gene are MNHEY and SVGAGI. This CDR3 has 15 residues. A note on this clonotype: Its cognate antigen is unknown. A single base separates this from a much larger clone, so it may be a read error.

The V gene is TRBV6-5, the J gene TRBJ2-1; unclear D gene. The end of the DNA fits TRBJ2-7 better, so the J call may be wrong. Sequencing input: blood. This clonotype originated in an elderly man in good health. In DNA form, the CDR3 reads TGTGCCAGCAGTTACTCATGGCCCAGTGATAATGAGCAGTACTTC. Protein sequence: CASSYSWPSDNEQYF.